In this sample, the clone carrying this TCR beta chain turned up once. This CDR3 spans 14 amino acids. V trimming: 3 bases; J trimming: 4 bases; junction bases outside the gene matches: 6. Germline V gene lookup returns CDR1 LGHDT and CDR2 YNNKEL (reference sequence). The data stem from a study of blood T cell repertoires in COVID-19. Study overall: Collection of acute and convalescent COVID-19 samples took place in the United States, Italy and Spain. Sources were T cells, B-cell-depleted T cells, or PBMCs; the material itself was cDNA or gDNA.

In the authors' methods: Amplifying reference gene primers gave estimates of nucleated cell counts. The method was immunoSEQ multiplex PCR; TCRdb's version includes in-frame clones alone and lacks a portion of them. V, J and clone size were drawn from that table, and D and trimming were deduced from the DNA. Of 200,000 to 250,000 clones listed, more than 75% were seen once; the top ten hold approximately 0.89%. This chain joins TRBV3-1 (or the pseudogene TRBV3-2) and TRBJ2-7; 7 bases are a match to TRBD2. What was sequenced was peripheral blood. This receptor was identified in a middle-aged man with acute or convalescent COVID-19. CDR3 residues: CASSQGGGTYEQYF. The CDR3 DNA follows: TGTGCCAGCAGCCAGGGGGGGGGAACTTACGAGCAGTACTTC.